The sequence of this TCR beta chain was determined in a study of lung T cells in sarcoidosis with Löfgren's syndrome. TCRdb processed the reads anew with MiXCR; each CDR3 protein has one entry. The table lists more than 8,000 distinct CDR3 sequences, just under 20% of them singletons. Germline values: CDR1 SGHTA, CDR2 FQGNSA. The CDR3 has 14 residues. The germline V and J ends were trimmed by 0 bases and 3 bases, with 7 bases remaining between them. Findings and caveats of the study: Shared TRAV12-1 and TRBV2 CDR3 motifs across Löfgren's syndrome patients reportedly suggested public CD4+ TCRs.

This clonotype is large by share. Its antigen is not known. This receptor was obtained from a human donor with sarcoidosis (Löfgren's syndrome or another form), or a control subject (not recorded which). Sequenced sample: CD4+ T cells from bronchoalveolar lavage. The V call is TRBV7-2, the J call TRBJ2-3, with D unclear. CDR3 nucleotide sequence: TGTGCCAGCAGCTTAGCCCGCCTAACAGATACGCAGTATTTT. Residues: CASSLARLTDTQYF.